This paragraph reports one T cell receptor (beta chain). Its antigen is still unknown. This CDR3 spans 14 amino acids. CDR1 and CDR2 from the germline V gene are KGHDR and SFDVKD. Unmatched junction bases numbered 7, after V lost 3 bases and J lost 7 bases. This sample is drawn from a study of T-cell reconstitution after alpha-beta-depleted transplantation in children. Notes on the study in general: Newly generated T cells supplied most T-cell counts and diversity one year post-transplant. The origin of alpha-beta T cells about two months after transplant was reportedly several hundred expanded graft clones. In some patients, recipient T cells and intrathymic progenitors surviving conditioning explained high day-60 diversity.

During its preparation, the TCRbeta library received unique molecular identifiers. Each CDR3 protein gets one entry after TCRdb re-called the PCR reads with MiXCR. Of about 600,000 distinct CDR3 sequences in the sample, 20% to 25% were seen once. This clonotype was sampled from a boy younger than two who had a stem cell transplant for acute myeloid leukemia, so the T cells may come from the graft donor. This chain links TRBV24-1 with TRBJ2-5, with TRBD1 matching 7 bases. Sequencing used PBMCs, mostly from graft donor cells, obtained 360 days after TCRalphabeta/CD19-depleted stem cell transplant. CDR3 bases: TGTGCCACCAGTGATCCTACAGGGGTAGGGACCCAGTACTTC. This sequence encodes CATSDPTGVGTQYF.